This TCR beta chain was obtained from a study of shared clonotypes between healthy human individuals. The CDR3 has 13 residues. Germline V gene data show CDR1 as SGDLS and CDR2 as YYNGEE. Trimming left V 3 bases short and J 3 bases short, with 10 bases between. Sequencing used immunoSEQ multiplex PCR; TCRdb keeps in-frame clones, though not all of them. Of 450,000 to 500,000 clones listed, approximately 84% are singletons. This chain connects TRBV9 to TRBJ2-7; a weak D match, TRBD1 (5 bases). This sequence originates from a woman aged 40 to 55 in good health. Some clones in this sample may be carry-over from other donors' samples. The sequenced sample was PBMCs. This chain's CDR3 is CASSAGQHYEQYF. CDR3 DNA sequence: TGTGCCAGCAGCGCCGGACAACACTACGAGCAGTACTTC. The whole variable domain, remainder taken from reference TRBV9 and TRBJ2-7, is DSGVTQTPKHLITATGQRVTLRCSPRSGDLSVYWYQQSLDQGLQFLIQYYNGEERAKGNILERFSAQQFPDLHSELNLSSLELGDSALYFCASSAGQHYEQYFGPGTRLTVT.